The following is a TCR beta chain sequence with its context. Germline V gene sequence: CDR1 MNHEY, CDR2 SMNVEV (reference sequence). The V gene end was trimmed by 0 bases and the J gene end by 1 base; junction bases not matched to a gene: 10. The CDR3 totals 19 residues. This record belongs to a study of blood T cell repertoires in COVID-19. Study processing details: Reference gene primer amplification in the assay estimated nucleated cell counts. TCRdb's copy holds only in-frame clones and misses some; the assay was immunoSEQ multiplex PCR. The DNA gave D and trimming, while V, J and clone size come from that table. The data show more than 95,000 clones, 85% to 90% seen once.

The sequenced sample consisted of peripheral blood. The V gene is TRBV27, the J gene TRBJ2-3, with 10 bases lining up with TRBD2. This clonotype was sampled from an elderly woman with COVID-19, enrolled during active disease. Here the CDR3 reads CASSLSAPLAGGRTDTQYF. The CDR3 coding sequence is TGTGCCAGCAGTTTATCCGCGCCTTTAGCGGGGGGTCGCACAGATACGCAGTATTTT.